This T cell receptor (beta chain) was sequenced for a study of T cell repertoires in cytomegalovirus infection. Across the whole study: Selected CMV epitopes included recently identified HLA-C-restricted ones as well as well-studied HLA-B-restricted ones. Both a matching HLA type and CMV infection were indicated by public TCR beta signatures. General study results and limits: The study found HLA-C-restricted CMV-specific TCR beta clonotypes dominating the ex vivo response.

Trimming left V 4 bases short and J 2 bases short, with 9 bases between. CDR1 SSHAT and CDR2 FNYEAQ come from the germline V gene (reference sequence). This CDR3 contains 13 residues. TCRdb re-derived calls from the reads in MiXCR, one entry per CDR3 protein. The profile covers about 700,000 distinct CDR3 sequences, with around 30% appearing a single time and roughly 20% taken by the ten largest. This clonotype has only one observation. The antigen remains unidentified. This clonotype was sampled from a human donor in good health (CMV status not recorded). Some clones in this sample may be carry-over from other donors' samples. The source material was cultured PBMCs, sampled from culture after CMV antigen stimulation. V and J are TRBV7-7 and TRBJ2-7; D is unresolved. This chain's CDR3 is CASSYIPPYEQYF. DNA for the CDR3: TGTGCCAGCAGCTACATCCCCCCCTACGAGCAGTACTTC.